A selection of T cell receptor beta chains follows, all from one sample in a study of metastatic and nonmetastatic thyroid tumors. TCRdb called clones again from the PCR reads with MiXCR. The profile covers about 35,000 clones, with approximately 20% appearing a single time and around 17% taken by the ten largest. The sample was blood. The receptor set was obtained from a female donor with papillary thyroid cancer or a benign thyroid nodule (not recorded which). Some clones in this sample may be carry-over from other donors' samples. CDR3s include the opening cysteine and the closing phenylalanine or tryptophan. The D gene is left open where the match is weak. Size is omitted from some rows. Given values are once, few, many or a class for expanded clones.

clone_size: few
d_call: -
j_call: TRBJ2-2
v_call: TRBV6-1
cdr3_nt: TGTGCCACTTCGCAGTCCGTGGACACCGGGGAGCTGTTTTTT
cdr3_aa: CATSQSVDTGELFF

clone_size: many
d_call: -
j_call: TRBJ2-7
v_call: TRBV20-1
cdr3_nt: TGCAGTTTTCGTCTGGCGCAATTCGGTTGGGACGAGCAGTACTTC
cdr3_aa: CSFRLAQFGWDEQYF

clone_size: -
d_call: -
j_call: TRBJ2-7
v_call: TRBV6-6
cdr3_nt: TGTGCCACTTTAGACAGATCATCGGGAGTCACCCACGAGCAGTACTTC
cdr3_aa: CATLDRSSGVTHEQYF

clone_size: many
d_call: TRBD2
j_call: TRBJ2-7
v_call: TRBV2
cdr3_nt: TGTGCCAGCAGACCCGGGACTAGCGGGTACGAGCAGTACTTC
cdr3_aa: CASRPGTSGYEQYF

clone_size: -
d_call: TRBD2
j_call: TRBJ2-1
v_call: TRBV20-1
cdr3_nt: TGCAGTGCTCCTCAACTACATACCAGCGGGGGCTACAATGAGCAGTTCTTC
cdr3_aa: CSAPQLHTSGGYNEQFF

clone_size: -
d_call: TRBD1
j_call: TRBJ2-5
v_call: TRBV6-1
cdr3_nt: TGTGCCAGCAGTGAGGGACAGGGGGCGGAGACCCAGTACTTC
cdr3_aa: CASSEGQGAETQYF

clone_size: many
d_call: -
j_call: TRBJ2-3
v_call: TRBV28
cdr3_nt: TGTGCCAGCAGTTTTCAGGGCGCTAGCACAGATACGCAGTATTTT
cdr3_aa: CASSFQGASTDTQYF

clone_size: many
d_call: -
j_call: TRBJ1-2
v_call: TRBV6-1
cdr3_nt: TGTGCCAGCAGTGAAGGGACAGCGGACTATGGCTACACCTTC
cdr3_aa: CASSEGTADYGYTF

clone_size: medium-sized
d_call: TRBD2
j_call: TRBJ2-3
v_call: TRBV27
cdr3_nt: TGTGCCAGCAGTGATGGGACTAGCAGGGGCACAGATACGCAGTATTTT
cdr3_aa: CASSDGTSRGTDTQYF

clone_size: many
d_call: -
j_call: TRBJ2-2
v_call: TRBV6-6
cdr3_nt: TGTGCCAGCAGTTACGCGAGTAACACCGGGGAGCTGTTTTTT
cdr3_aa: CASSYASNTGELFF

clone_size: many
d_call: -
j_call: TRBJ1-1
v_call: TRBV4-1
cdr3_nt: TGCGCCAGCAGCCATGCGGCGACCATGAACACTGAAGCTTTCTTT
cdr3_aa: CASSHAATMNTEAFF

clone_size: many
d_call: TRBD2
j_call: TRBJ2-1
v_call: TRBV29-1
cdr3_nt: TGCAGCGTTTCTAGCGGGAGACGCTACAATGAGCAGTTCTTC
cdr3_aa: CSVSSGRRYNEQFF

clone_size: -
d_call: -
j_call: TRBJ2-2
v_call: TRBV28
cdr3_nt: TGTGCCAGCAGTTTGGGTGGGGGTACCGGGGAGCTGTTTTTT
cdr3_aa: CASSLGGGTGELFF

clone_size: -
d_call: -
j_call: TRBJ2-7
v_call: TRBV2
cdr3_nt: TGTGCCAGCAGTCCGGGTTCCGAGCAGTACTTC
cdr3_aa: CASSPGSEQYF

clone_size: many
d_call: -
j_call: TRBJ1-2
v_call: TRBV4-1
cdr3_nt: TGCGCCAGCAGCCAATTTCTAGCAGGGAGCGATGGCTACACCTTC
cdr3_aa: CASSQFLAGSDGYTF

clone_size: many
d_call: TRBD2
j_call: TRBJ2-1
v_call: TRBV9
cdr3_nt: TGTGCCAGCAGCGTAGCGGGAGGGCAGGGTAATGAGCAGTTCTTC
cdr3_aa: CASSVAGGQGNEQFF

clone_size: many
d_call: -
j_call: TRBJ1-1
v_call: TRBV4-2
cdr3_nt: TGTGCCACTTCGCGGGACAAGGCCCGGACTGAAGCTTTCTTT
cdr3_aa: CATSRDKARTEAFF

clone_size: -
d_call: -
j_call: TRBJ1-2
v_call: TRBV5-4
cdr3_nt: TGTGCCAGCAGCTTGGGGACAGACTATGGCTACACCTTT
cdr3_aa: CASSLGTDYGYTF

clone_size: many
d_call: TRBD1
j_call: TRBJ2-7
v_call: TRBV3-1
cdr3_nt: TGTGCCAGCAGCCGCACAGGGGGTTTCTCCTACGAGCAGTACTTC
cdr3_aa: CASSRTGGFSYEQYF

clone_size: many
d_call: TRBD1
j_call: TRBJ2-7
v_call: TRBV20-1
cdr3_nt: TGCAGTTCCGGGACAGCTACCTACGAGCAGTACTTC
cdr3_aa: CSSGTATYEQYF